This passage covers 19 T cell receptor beta chains from one sample sequenced in a study of cytomegalovirus exposure and HLA in healthy donors (dated by TCRdb to about 2017). The library was obtained by the immunoSEQ multiplex PCR assay. For the multiplex PCR, a mixture combining 60 forward primers for TCR Vbeta segments and 13 reverse primers for TCR Jbeta segments was used. The table was pulled from immuneACCESS by TCRdb, which kept in-frame rearrangements only. Such tables lose some clones; where checked, under half of the loss comes from unresolved V genes, and the rest has no known cause. The table for this sample lists approximately 130,000 clones; about 82% of them were counted only once. The ten top clones hold roughly 1.2% of the sample. Sequencing input: PBMCs. Receptors were obtained from a boy aged 5-17 years in good health and CMV-seronegative.

V and J are TRBV6-6 and TRBJ1-6; D remains unclear. CDR1 and CDR2 (germline): MNHNY, SVGAGI (reference sequence). This CDR3 contains 13 residues. The CDR3 bases are TGTGCTTGCAACCGGGACTATAATTCACCCCTCCACTTT. Translation gives CACNRDYNSPLHF.

The genes are TRBV7-6 and TRBJ2-5, with 13 bases aligning to TRBD2. This CDR3 region has 22 residues. V gave up 5 bases and J gave up 0 bases; unmatched junction bases: 21. Germline CDR1 and CDR2: SGHVS and FNYEAQ. CDR3 loop: CASSPGTPTSGRAEGDQETQYF. CDR3 coding DNA: TGTGCCAGCAGCCCGGGGACACCCACTAGCGGGAGGGCCGAAGGGGACCAAGAGACCCAGTACTTC.

This chain uses TRBV7-9 with TRBJ2-2; D perhaps matches TRBD1 (6 bases). The length of the CDR3 is 16 residues. Per the germline V gene, CDR1 is SEHNR and CDR2 is FQNEAQ (reference sequence). V lost 5 bases and J 1 base, leaving 14 bases between the germline ends. CDR3 region: CASSLGQTENTGELFF. The CDR3 DNA reads as TGTGCCAGCAGCCTGGGACAAACGGAGAACACCGGGGAGCTGTTTTTT.

The chain carries TRBV4-2 and TRBJ2-5; 9 bases align to TRBD2. Judging by the DNA end, TRBJ2-7 fits better; the J call may be wrong. The germline CDR1 and CDR2 sequences are LGHNA and YNFKEQ. The CDR3 is 16 amino acids. The CDR3 bases are TGTGCCAGCAGCCAAGAGTACCGCGGGAGGGGCTACGAGCAGTACTTC. Translating it yields CASSQEYRGRGYEQYF.

The chain couples TRBV29-1 to TRBJ1-2; 8 nucleotides align to TRBD1. Germline loops: CDR1 SQVTM, CDR2 ANQGSEA. The CDR3 totals 14 residues. The V segment lost 3 bases and the J segment 3 bases; nucleotides outside the gene matches: 6. The CDR3 nucleotides are TGCAGCGTTGATGGGGTGACAGGGGACTATGGCTACACCTTC. Its translation: CSVDGVTGDYGYTF.

The chain recombines TRBV4-2 with TRBJ2-5; TRBD2 is a possible D gene (6 bases). V dropped 1 base and J dropped 5 bases, with 17 bases sitting between them. Germline-derived CDR1 and CDR2 are LGHNA and YNFKEQ. The CDR3 has 16 residues. This chain's CDR3 is CASSQAGGVRGETQYF. For the CDR3, the DNA is TGTGCCAGCAGCCAAGCTGGCGGGGTACGGGGGGAGACCCAGTACTTC.

This sequence joins TRBV4-1 and TRBJ2-3, with 12 positions matching TRBD2. Germline V gene data show CDR1 as MGHRA and CDR2 as YSYEKL. The CDR3 loop spans 18 amino acids. The V gene end was trimmed by 3 bases and the J gene end by 3 bases; junction bases not matched to a gene: 10. The CDR3 here is CASSQVPGLAGPTDTQYF. The CDR3 bases are TGCGCCAGCAGCCAGGTTCCGGGACTAGCGGGTCCAACAGATACGCAGTATTTT.

The chain uses TRBV29-1 and TRBJ1-2; D remains ambiguous. The germline CDR1 and CDR2 sequences are SQVTM and ANQGSEA. Deletions cut 4 bases from V and 0 bases from J, with 9 bases between. CDR3 length: 13 residues. As DNA, the CDR3 is TGCAGCGTTGTCCCCCCTTCTAACTATGGCTACACCTTC. It yields the protein CSVVPPSNYGYTF.

This clone was counted between two and nine times. The V and J genes are TRBV19 and TRBJ2-1, with D tentatively TRBD1 (5 bases). The germline V gene encodes CDR1 LNHDA and CDR2 SQIVND (reference sequence). Trimming shortened V by 3 bases and J by 6 bases, and 9 bases separated the two germline ends. This CDR3 spans 13 amino acids. The CDR3 sequence is CASSMGPLNEQFF. The CDR3 DNA reads TGTGCCAGTAGTATGGGGCCGCTCAATGAGCAGTTCTTC.

V and J are TRBV2 and TRBJ2-2; 11 nucleotides agree with TRBD2. The CDR3 consists of 18 residues. Losses at the gene ends were 0 bases for V and 4 bases for J; bases not matched to a gene: 7. Germline loops: CDR1 SNHLY, CDR2 FYNNEI. Here the CDR3 DNA reads TGTGCCAGCAGTGAAGCGAGGGCCGGGACTAGCGGCACCGGGGAGCTGTTTTTT. It encodes CASSEARAGTSGTGELFF.

The chain is built from TRBV30 and TRBJ1-5; D is undetermined. Trimming left V 1 base short and J 0 bases short, with 10 bases between. CDR3 size: 15 residues. CDR1 is GTSNPN, CDR2 SVGIG, per germline (reference sequence). CDR3 sequence reads: CAWSEAGNSNQPQHF. The CDR3 region has the DNA TGTGCCTGGAGTGAAGCGGGAAATAGCAATCAGCCCCAGCATTTT.

This rearrangement joins TRBV28 to TRBJ1-1; TRBD1 aligns across 8 bases. The CDR3 covers 14 residues. Germline assignment: CDR1 MDHEN and CDR2 SYDVKM. After removal of 7 bases from V and 2 bases from J, the junction contained 6 bases not matched to a gene. As DNA, the CDR3 is TGTGCCAGCACTCGGACAGGGAGCAACACTGAAGCTTTCTTT. This codes for CASTRTGSNTEAFF.

The rearrangement uses TRBV9 and TRBJ1-2; D may be TRBD1 (5 bases). Trimming took 3 bases from V and 4 from J, leaving 22 bases between them. The CDR3 spans 17 residues. CDR1 is SGDLS, CDR2 YYNGEE, per germline. In DNA, the CDR3 is TGTGCCAGCAGCGGAGGGGACTGGCCCTCTCCTGGCTATGGCTACACCTTC. Protein: CASSGGDWPSPGYGYTF.

This sequence joins TRBV4-3 and TRBJ2-2; possible D gene TRBD2, 5 bases. Germline values: CDR1 LGHNA, CDR2 YSLEER. The CDR3 runs 15 residues. V lost 0 bases to trimming and J lost 4 bases, with 9 bases between them. The CDR3: CASSQEGGATGELFF. Here the CDR3 DNA reads TGCGCCAGCAGCCAAGAAGGAGGAGCCACCGGGGAGCTGTTTTTT.

The V call is TRBV5-5, the J call TRBJ2-7; TRBD1 agrees at 8 bases. The V gene's germline CDR1 is SGHKS and CDR2 YYEKEE (reference sequence). Trimming removed 1 base from V and 6 bases from J; junction bases left unmatched: 6. This CDR3 is built from 14 residues. The CDR3, as DNA: TGTGCCAGCAGCTTGACAGGGGGAACCCCCGAGCAGTACTTC. As protein: CASSLTGGTPEQYF.

The chain is built from TRBV7-2 and TRBJ2-1; 10 nucleotides line up with TRBD2. V shed 5 bases, J shed 8 bases, and the junction held 15 bases outside the gene matches. This CDR3 contains 17 residues. Germline V gene sequence: CDR1 SGHTA, CDR2 FQGNSA. CDR3 residues: CASSPGGSGRSLDEQFF. The DNA of the CDR3 is TGTGCCAGCAGCCCTGGGGGTAGCGGGAGGTCATTGGATGAGCAGTTCTTC.

This clone appeared a single time. The rearrangement joins TRBV27 to TRBJ1-5; maybe TRBD1 (6 bases). The CDR3 covers 14 residues. V lost 3 bases and J lost 7, with 13 bases in between. CDR1 MNHEY and CDR2 SMNVEV come from the germline V gene (reference sequence). CDR3 residues: CASSFGGAGQPQHF. The DNA for the CDR3 is TGTGCCAGCAGTTTTGGGGGGGCGGGGCAGCCCCAGCATTTT.

V gene TRBV7-9 combines with J gene TRBJ2-3; the D is unclear. CDR1 and CDR2 from the germline V gene are SEHNR and FQNEAQ (reference sequence). The CDR3 totals 13 residues. V lost 1 base and J 8 bases, leaving 10 bases between the germline ends. The CDR3 protein is CASSLVLLGTQYF. The CDR3 DNA sequence: TGTGCCAGCAGCTTAGTACTACTCGGTACGCAGTATTTT.

The CDR3 loop is CASSEFGDEQFF. CDR3 bases: TGTGCCAGCAGTGAATTTGGAGATGAGCAGTTCTTC. The chain couples TRBV25-1 to TRBJ2-1; D remains ambiguous. V lost 1 base and J 8 bases, leaving 6 bases between the germline ends. CDR3 size: 12 residues. From germline, CDR1 is MGHDK and CDR2 SYGVNS.